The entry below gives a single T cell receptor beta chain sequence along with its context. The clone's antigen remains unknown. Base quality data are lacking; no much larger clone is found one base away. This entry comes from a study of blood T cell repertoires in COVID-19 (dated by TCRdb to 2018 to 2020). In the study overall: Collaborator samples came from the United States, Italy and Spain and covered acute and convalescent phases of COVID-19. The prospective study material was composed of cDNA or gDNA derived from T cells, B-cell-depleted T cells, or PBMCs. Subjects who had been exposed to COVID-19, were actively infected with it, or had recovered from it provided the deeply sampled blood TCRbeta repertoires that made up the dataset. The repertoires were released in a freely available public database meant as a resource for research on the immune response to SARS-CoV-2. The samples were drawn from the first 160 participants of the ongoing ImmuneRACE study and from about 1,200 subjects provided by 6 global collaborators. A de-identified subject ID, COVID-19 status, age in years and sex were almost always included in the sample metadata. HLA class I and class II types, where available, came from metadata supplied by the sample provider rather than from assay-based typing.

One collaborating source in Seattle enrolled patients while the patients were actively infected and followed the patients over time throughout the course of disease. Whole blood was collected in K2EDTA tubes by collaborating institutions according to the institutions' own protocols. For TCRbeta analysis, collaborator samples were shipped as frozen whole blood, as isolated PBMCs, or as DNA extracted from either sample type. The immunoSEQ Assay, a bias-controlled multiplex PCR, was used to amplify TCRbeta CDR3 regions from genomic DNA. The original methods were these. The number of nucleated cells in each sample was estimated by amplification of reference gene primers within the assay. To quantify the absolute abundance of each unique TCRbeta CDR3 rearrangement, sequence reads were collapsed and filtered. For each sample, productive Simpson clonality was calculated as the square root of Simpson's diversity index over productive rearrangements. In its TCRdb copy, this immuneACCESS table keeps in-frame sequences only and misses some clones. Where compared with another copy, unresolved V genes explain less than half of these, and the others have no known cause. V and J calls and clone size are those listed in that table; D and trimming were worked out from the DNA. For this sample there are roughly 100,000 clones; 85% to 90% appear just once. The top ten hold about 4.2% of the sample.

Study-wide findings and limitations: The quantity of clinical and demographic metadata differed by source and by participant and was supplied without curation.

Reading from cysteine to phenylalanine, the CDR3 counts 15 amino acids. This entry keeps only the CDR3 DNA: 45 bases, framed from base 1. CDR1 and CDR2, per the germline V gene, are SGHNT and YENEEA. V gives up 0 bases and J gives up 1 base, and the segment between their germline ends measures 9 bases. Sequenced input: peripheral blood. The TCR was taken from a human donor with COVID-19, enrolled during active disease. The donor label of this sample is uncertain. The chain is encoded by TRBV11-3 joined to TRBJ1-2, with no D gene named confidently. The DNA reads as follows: TGTGCCAGCAGCTTAGATCACGGGTTTAACTATGGCTACACCTTC. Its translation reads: CASSLDHGFNYGYTF.